This record looks at one T cell receptor beta chain sequence and its context. Antigen: not known. The sample is drawn from a study of CD8 T cells in ankylosing spondylitis. TCRdb redid the calling of the 5' RACE reads with MiXCR, one entry per CDR3 protein. In the table there are about 33,000 distinct CDR3 sequences, approximately 9.9% of which are singletons. Overall study findings and caveats: As reported, disease-linked clones showed significant enrichment in matched ankylosing spondylitis synovial fluid. Seemingly characteristic of ankylosing spondylitis blood was a TCR beta motif consisting of several highly homologous variants.

The V gene lost 4 bases and the J gene lost 0 bases, with 16 bases spanning the gap. The CDR3 loop spans 17 amino acids. CDR1 SGHNT and CDR2 YYREEE come from the germline V gene (reference sequence). Source material: synovial fluid, either unsorted or a sorted T cell fraction (not recorded which). The chain recombines TRBV5-4 with TRBJ2-2; the D is unclear. The sequence came from a male donor with ankylosing spondylitis. In DNA, the CDR3 is TGTGCCAGCAGCCTCTACCTACATTGGACGAACACCGGGGAGCTGTTTTTT. It codes for CASSLYLHWTNTGELFF.